This T cell receptor beta chain was documented in a study of cytomegalovirus exposure and HLA in healthy donors. The overall study: When about 400 donors were genotyped, roughly 82% of them were found to fall in the Caucasian-associated ancestry cluster.

Broader study findings: A later analysis found that most CMV-associated TCR beta chains appeared HLA-restricted. Another analysis was done later, and it associated more than 15,000 TCR beta sequences with HLA alleles at 0.05 false discovery rate. Reportedly, diagnosis of cytomegalovirus status by the classifier showed high specificity and sensitivity.

CDR3 length: 15 residues. Germline lookup yields CDR1 SQVTM and CDR2 ANQGSEA. Trimming left V 0 bases short and J 1 base short, with 12 bases between. In this sample, this clone turned up once. Its antigen is unidentified. The PCR ran on 60 Vbeta and 13 Jbeta primers. Data came from immunoSEQ multiplex PCR; TCRdb stores just in-frame clones and leaves some out. The sample lists approximately 53,000 clones, 70% to 80% occurring once. This TCR derives from a woman between 35 and 50 years old in good health and CMV-seropositive. Material for sequencing was PBMCs. The V gene is TRBV29-1, the J gene TRBJ1-1; unclear D gene. In DNA form, the CDR3 reads TGCAGCGTTGAAGATCCAATAGGGAGGAACACTGAAGCTTTCTTT. Amino acid sequence: CSVEDPIGRNTEAFF.